These 14 T cell receptor beta chains were all obtained from the same sample, sequenced in a study of blood T cell repertoires in COVID-19. Sequencing was performed with immunoSEQ multiplex PCR; in TCRdb, only in-frame clones are kept and a portion is missing. The table includes some 270,000 clones, 70% to 90% detected once. Sequencing was done on a sample of PBMCs or T cells enriched from blood (not recorded which). These receptors all stem from a woman between 50 and 59 years old with acute COVID-19.

The chain employs TRBV12-5 and TRBJ1-2; D is perhaps TRBD1 (6 bases). Deletions cut 1 base from V and 14 bases from J, with 14 bases between. The V gene's germline CDR1 is LGHNT and CDR2 FRNRAP. The CDR3 is 12 amino acids. DNA of the CDR3: TGTGCTAGTGGTTTGGAAATTGCCGGGACAACCTTC. This sequence encodes CASGLEIAGTTF.

V gene TRBV19 combines with J gene TRBJ1-5; D unresolved. The CDR3 has 14 amino acids. From germline, CDR1 is LNHDA and CDR2 SQIVND (reference sequence). V lost 7 bases to trimming and J lost 0 bases, with 10 bases between them. In nucleotides, the CDR3 is TGTGCCAGTACCTTAGTTCATAGCAATCAGCCCCAGCATTTT. Translated, it gives CASTLVHSNQPQHF.

The chain has TRBV12-3 or TRBV12-4 and TRBJ1-1; D is unclear. This CDR3 is built from 11 residues. V lost 7 bases to trimming and J lost 7 bases, with 10 bases between them. CDR3 residues: CASTSGVEAFF. The CDR3 DNA reads as TGTGCCAGCACTTCGGGAGTTGAAGCTTTCTTT.

The V call is TRBV30, the J call TRBJ2-7, with TRBD1 matching over 10 bases. The V gene's germline CDR1 is GTSNPN and CDR2 SVGIG (reference sequence). The CDR3 is made up of 12 amino acids. The V and J ends lost 2 bases and 6 bases, in that order; junction bases with no gene match: 1. CDR3 amino acids: CAWSRTGGEQYF. The CDR3, as DNA: TGTGCCTGGAGTCGGACAGGGGGCGAGCAGTACTTC.

A note on this clone: The junction departs from germline at one end; a sequencing error may be responsible. The chain links TRBV7-7 to TRBJ1-3; TRBD1 aligns across 7 bases. Germline V gene data show CDR1 as SSHAT and CDR2 as FNYEAQ (reference sequence). The CDR3 loop spans 15 amino acids. This CDR3 is CASSLGTAPGNTIYF. CDR3 sequence (DNA): TGTGCTAGCAGCTTGGGGACAGCGCCAGGAAACACCATATATTTT.

This chain links TRBV4-3 with TRBJ1-2; no definite D call. Germline assignment: CDR1 LGHNA and CDR2 YSLEER. V lost 0 bases to trimming and J lost 8 bases, with 16 bases between them. This CDR3 has 15 residues. The CDR3 spells CASSQDPPAPGGYTF. The CDR3 bases are TGCGCCAGCAGCCAAGATCCCCCGGCCCCGGGGGGCTACACCTTC.

The chain carries TRBV4-1 and TRBJ1-1; TRBD1 is a possible D gene (6 bases). V shed 0 bases and J shed 3 bases, with 11 bases lying between them. The CDR3 extends over 15 amino acids. The germline V gene encodes CDR1 MGHRA and CDR2 YSYEKL. The CDR3: CASSQDQQGDTEAFF. CDR3 bases: TGCGCCAGCAGCCAAGATCAACAGGGAGACACTGAAGCTTTCTTT.

This chain links TRBV30 with TRBJ1-2; TRBD1 matches at 8 bases. The ends lost 0 bases at V and 7 bases at J; junction bases unmatched: 10. Looked up from germline, CDR1 is GTSNPN and CDR2 is SVGIG (reference sequence). The CDR3 has 15 amino acids. CDR3 residues: CAWSVLTGGNAGYTF. The CDR3, as DNA: TGTGCCTGGAGTGTATTAACAGGGGGTAATGCTGGCTACACCTTC.

The chain carries TRBV21-1 and TRBJ1-2; the table's TRBD1 call for D was not verified on the DNA. TRBV21-1 is a recognized pseudogene. CDR3 length: 20 residues. CDR3 sequence (DNA): TGTGCCAGCAGCAATAATGCCCCCGGAAAGGCGGGACAGGGGTTCTATGGCTACACCTTC. Translated: CASSNNAPGKAGQGFYGYTF.

V gene TRBV5-1 combines with J gene TRBJ2-7; 9 positions agree with TRBD2. This CDR3 comprises 14 residues. Losses at the gene ends were 0 bases for V and 3 bases for J; bases not matched to a gene: 1. Germline assignment: CDR1 SGHRS and CDR2 YFSETQ. In nucleotides, the CDR3 is TGCGCCAGCAGCTTGGTTAGCGGGAGCTACGAGCAGTACTTC. Its protein product is CASSLVSGSYEQYF.

The rearrangement uses TRBV19 and TRBJ1-5; the match to TRBD1 covers 11 bases. Trimming took 5 bases from V and 8 from J; bases not matched to a gene: 8. Germline values: CDR1 LNHDA, CDR2 SQIVND (reference sequence). The CDR3 has 15 residues. The CDR3 bases are TGTGCCAGTAGTCCCGGACAGGGGGCAGGTGAGCCCCAGCATTTT. This codes for CASSPGQGAGEPQHF.

The chain links TRBV12-3 or TRBV12-4 to TRBJ1-2; 11 bases are a match to TRBD1. The ends lost 6 bases at V and 8 bases at J; junction bases unmatched: 5. The CDR3 loop spans 13 amino acids. The CDR3 reads CASRGQGAQGYTF. The CDR3 DNA sequence: TGTGCCAGCAGAGGACAGGGGGCGCAAGGCTACACCTTC.

The gene calls are TRBV6-5 and TRBJ2-3, with D possibly matching TRBD2 (6 bases). With 6 bases removed from V and 3 bases from J, the gap between germline ends came to 16 bases. Germline loops: CDR1 MNHEY, CDR2 SVGAGI. CDR3 length: 15 amino acids. The CDR3 region is CASRNWRGQTDTQYF. The CDR3 DNA reads as TGTGCCAGCAGGAACTGGCGGGGCCAAACAGATACGCAGTATTTT.

The V call is TRBV24-1, the J call TRBJ2-5; TRBD2 might be the D (6 bases). Germline CDR1 and CDR2: KGHDR and SFDVKD. This CDR3 is built from 13 residues. The V and J ends lost 5 bases and 4 bases respectively, with 10 bases between them. The CDR3 loop reads CATSGDGGETQYF. CDR3 DNA sequence: TGTGCCACCAGTGGAGACGGGGGAGAGACCCAGTACTTC.